The table lists the clone carrying this TCR beta chain with a few counts. Antigen unknown. TCRdb processed the 5' RACE reads anew with MiXCR; each CDR3 protein has one entry. The sample lists roughly 310,000 distinct CDR3 sequences; around 3.6% were seen once. The CDR3 spans 15 residues. Germline assignment: CDR1 SGHKS and CDR2 YYEKEE (reference sequence). V gave up 4 bases and J gave up 4 bases, with 18 bases separating them. This entry is derived from a study of T cells after yellow fever vaccination. About the study: SMART-Seq v4 Ultra Low Input prepared the low-cell-number fractions. Study-wide results and caveats: Clonotypes shared by both compartments, CD4 and CD8, made up a small share. FACS-sorted repertoires might harbor abundant contaminating clonotypes from the bulk population.

The genes are TRBV5-5 and TRBJ2-7; possibly TRBD1 or TRBD2 for D (5 bases each). The sequenced sample was PBMCs, obtained on the day of the yellow fever booster vaccination. This TCR came from a man between 18 and 35 years old who received the YFV17D yellow fever vaccine. The CDR3 DNA reads as TGTGCCAGCAGCAGCATGGGACCCGACTTTTACGAGCAGTACTTC. Translated: CASSSMGPDFYEQYF.